These T cell receptor beta chains were read from a single sample in a study of blood T cell repertoires in COVID-19. Sequencing used immunoSEQ multiplex PCR; TCRdb keeps in-frame clones, though not all of them. The sample holds 150,000 to 200,000 clones, 70% to 90% seen once. Sequencing was carried out using peripheral blood. The receptor source for this set is a young woman with active or convalescent COVID-19. CDR3s include the opening cysteine and the closing phenylalanine or tryptophan. The D gene is left open where the match is weak. The size field is filled for only some rows; it gives once, few, many or a size class.

d_call	cdr3_length	j_call	clone_size	v_call	cdr3_nt	cdr3_aa
.	13	TRBJ2-3	few	TRBV10-3	TGTGCCATCAGATTGGTAGACACAGATACGCAGTATTTT	CAIRLVDTDTQYF
.	12	TRBJ1-2	.	TRBV5-6	TGTGCCAGCAGCCCCAGACAGTTTGGCTACACCTTC	CASSPRQFGYTF
.	15	TRBJ2-5	once	TRBV4-2	TGTGCCAGCAGCCAGTCTAGCCGGGAGAAGGAGACCCAGTACTTC	CASSQSSREKETQYF
.	15	TRBJ1-6	.	TRBV27	TGTGCCAGCAGTTTAGGAGTCTCCTATAATTCACCCCTCCACTTT	CASSLGVSYNSPLHF
.	13	TRBJ2-7	.	TRBV9	TGTGCCAGCAGACCCGCGGGTTCCTACGAGCAGTACTTC	CASRPAGSYEQYF
TRBD1	15	TRBJ1-5	.	TRBV19	TGTGCCAGCACGCAGGGGACAGGGGGCTCTCAGCCCCAGCATTTT	CASTQGTGGSQPQHF
.	12	TRBJ2-7	.	TRBV15	TGTGCCACCAGCAGAGCCGAGGGTAAGCAGTACTTC	CATSRAEGKQYF
.	15	TRBJ2-4	.	TRBV5-8	TGTGCCAGCAGCTTGGCTAGCCCAGCCAAAAACATTCAGTACTTC	CASSLASPAKNIQYF
.	14	TRBJ1-5	.	TRBV28	TGTGCCAGCAGTTTACCTTATCAGGTACAGCCCCAGCATTTT	CASSLPYQVQPQHF
TRBD2	13	TRBJ2-5	.	TRBV11-2	TGTGCCAGCGGAGAGACTAGCTTTGAGACCCAGTACTTC	CASGETSFETQYF
.	16	TRBJ1-1	.	TRBV13	TGTGCCAGCAGCCTTTATTCGGACTACCGGAACACTGAAGCTTTCTTT	CASSLYSDYRNTEAFF
.	18	TRBJ2-7	.	TRBV5-4	TGTGCCAGCAGCTCGCGGGACAGAGCCCGTGGAACCTCCTACGAGCAGTACTTC	CASSSRDRARGTSYEQYF
TRBD2	14	TRBJ2-5	.	TRBV7-9	TGTGCCAGCAGTCCGACTAGCAGCCAAGAGACCCAGTACTTC	CASSPTSSQETQYF
.	12	TRBJ1-5	.	TRBV12-3/TRBV12-4	TGTGCCAGCAGTACAGGGAATCAGCCCCAGCATTTT	CASSTGNQPQHF
TRBD1	14	TRBJ2-1	.	TRBV19	TGTGCCACCTCGTGGACAGGGGCACAGAATGAGCAGTTCTTC	CATSWTGAQNEQFF
.	13	TRBJ2-4	.	TRBV11-2	TGTGCCAGCAGCTTAGACCTACTGGGGCTCGCTTACTTC	CASSLDLLGLAYF
.	15	TRBJ1-2	.	TRBV6-5	TGTGCCAGCCAGGAGGGGGGGGCGCCTACCTATGGCTACACCTTC	CASQEGGAPTYGYTF
.	17	TRBJ1-2	.	TRBV19	TGTGCCAGTACCTCCTCTGCGGCGGGAGGGTTAAAGGCGGGCTACACCTTC	CASTSSAAGGLKAGYTF
TRBD1	15	TRBJ2-5	few	TRBV3-1/TRBV3-2	TGTGCCAGCAGCCGATGGGACAGGGCAGAAGAGACCCAGTACTTC	CASSRWDRAEETQYF
.	16	TRBJ1-4	.	TRBV5-1	TGCGCCAGCAGCCTGGACCGGACAAGAGAGAATGAAAAACTGTTTTTT	CASSLDRTRENEKLFF
TRBD2	19	TRBJ2-3	.	TRBV7-2	TGTGCCAGCAGCCCACCCTGGGGTCTAGCGGGTGCAAGCACAGATACGCAGTATTTT	CASSPPWGLAGASTDTQYF
.	14	TRBJ2-7	.	TRBV24-1	TGTGCCACCAGTGACCCGAACAAAGCCTACGAGCAGTACTTC	CATSDPNKAYEQYF
.	14	TRBJ1-5	once	TRBV7-9	TGTGCCAGCAGCTTAGTCGAGGGCAATCAGCCCCAGCATTTT	CASSLVEGNQPQHF
.	12	TRBJ2-7	once	TRBV11-2	TGTGCCAGCAGCCGGACAGTCTACGAGCAGTACTTC	CASSRTVYEQYF
.	19	TRBJ1-5	.	TRBV7-9	TGTGCCAGCAGCGACGGGAGGGCGCGGTGGGATATGGGCAATCAGCCCCAGCATTTT	CASSDGRARWDMGNQPQHF
.	14	TRBJ2-5	.	TRBV11-3	TGTGCCAGCAGCTTAGGCGGCAGCCAAGAGACCCAGTACTTC	CASSLGGSQETQYF
TRBD1	14	TRBJ1-4	.	TRBV2	TGTGCCAGCAGTGGACAGGGGGCGAATGAAAAACTGTTTTTT	CASSGQGANEKLFF
TRBD1	12	TRBJ2-7	.	TRBV27	TGTGCCAGTCGGGACAGGGTTAACGAGCAGTACTTC	CASRDRVNEQYF
TRBD2	16	TRBJ2-7	.	TRBV28	TGTGCCAGCAGTTTAACACCTAGCGGGAGGGCCGGCGAGCAGTACTTC	CASSLTPSGRAGEQYF